This T cell receptor (beta chain) was found in a study of technical replicates of blood from a handful of donors. Method: immunoSEQ multiplex PCR; TCRdb's copy keeps in-frame clones and lacks some. The data contain 55,000 to 70,000 clones, 75% to 90% of them seen just once; the ten biggest clones take up approximately 4.8%. CDR3 length: 16 residues. V was clipped by 3 bases and J by 4 bases, with 19 bases between them. The V gene's germline CDR1 is MNHEY and CDR2 SMNVEV (reference sequence). The TCR sequence derives from a human donor in good health. Some clones in this sample may be carry-over from other donors' samples. Sequencing used PBMCs. The V and J genes are TRBV27 and TRBJ2-7; D uncertain. CDR3 nucleotides: TGTGCCAGCAGTTTCCGGGTCGGCTCCGAAATTTACGAGCAGTACTTC. Protein sequence: CASSFRVGSEIYEQYF.